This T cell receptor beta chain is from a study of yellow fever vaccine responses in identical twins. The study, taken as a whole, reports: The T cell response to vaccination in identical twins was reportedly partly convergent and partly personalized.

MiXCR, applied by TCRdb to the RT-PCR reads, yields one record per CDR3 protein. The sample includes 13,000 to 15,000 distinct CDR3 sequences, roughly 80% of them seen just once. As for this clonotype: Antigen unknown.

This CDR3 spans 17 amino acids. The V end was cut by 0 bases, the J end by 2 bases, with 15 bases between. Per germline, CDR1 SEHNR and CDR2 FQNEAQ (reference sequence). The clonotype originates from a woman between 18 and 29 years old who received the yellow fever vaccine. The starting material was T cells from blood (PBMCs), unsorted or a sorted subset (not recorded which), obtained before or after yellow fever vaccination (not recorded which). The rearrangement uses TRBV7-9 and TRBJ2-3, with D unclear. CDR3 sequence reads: CASSLALRSEYTDTQYF. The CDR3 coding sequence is TGTGCCAGCAGCTTAGCGCTGAGAAGCGAATACACAGATACGCAGTATTTT.